This T cell receptor (beta chain) emerged from a study of T-cell memory formation after mild COVID-19. The overall study: For the most part, TCR clusters were specific to one donor.

MiXCR, run by TCRdb on the 5' RACE reads, gives a single entry per CDR3 protein. The table lists tens of thousands of distinct CDR3 sequences, roughly 14% of them singletons. The CDR3 spans 13 residues. Germline V CDR1 and CDR2: SEHNR, FQNEAQ (reference sequence). Between the trimmed V and J ends, which lost 1 base and 6 bases, there was a span of 9 bases. General observations from the study: Memory cells collected pre-infection included some clones that later responded, suggesting cross-reactive memory joined.

Concerning this clonotype itself: The antigen is unknown.

What was sequenced was PBMCs or a T cell subset sorted from them (not recorded which). This chain joins TRBV7-9 and TRBJ1-2, with D unclear. The receptor's source is an adult woman who had mild COVID-19 (a few samples of this study predate the infection). Cell type and time point are not known. CDR3 nucleotides: TGTGCCAGCAGCTTAGTCCCCCAGGATGGCTACACCTTC. This encodes CASSLVPQDGYTF. The whole variable domain, remainder taken from reference TRBV7-9 and TRBJ1-2, is DTGVSQNPRHKITKRGQNVTFRCDPISEHNRLYWYRQTLGQGPEFLTYFQNEAQLEKSRLLSDRFSAERPKGSFSTLEIQRTEQGDSAMYLCASSLVPQDGYTFGSGTRLTVV.